The 22 T cell receptor beta chains in this list originate from one sample, sequenced in a study of early stage breast cancer tumors. Some clones are missing from TCRdb's copy, which holds only in-frame ones; the method was immunoSEQ multiplex PCR. The sample contains tens of thousands of clones, approximately 84% of which appear only once. Source material: blood. These receptors were taken from a person aged 50-59 years with breast cancer.

This chain links TRBV7-3 with TRBJ2-1; 8 bases are shared with TRBD1. There are 12 residues in the CDR3. CDR1 is SGHTA and CDR2 is FQGTGA in the germline V gene. V dropped 4 bases and J dropped 9; count of bases not matched to a gene: 2. CDR3 residues: CASSSGGGEQFF. As DNA, the CDR3 is TGTGCCAGCAGCTCAGGGGGCGGTGAGCAGTTCTTC.

This clone was detected only a few times. V usage is TRBV11-2 and J usage is TRBJ1-2; no clear D. Deletions cut 1 base from V and 1 base from J, with 4 bases between. This CDR3 comprises 13 residues. CDR1 and CDR2 from the germline V gene are SGHAT and FQNNGV. CDR3 protein: CASSLADNYGYTF. The CDR3 DNA sequence: TGTGCCAGCAGCTTAGCCGATAACTATGGCTACACCTTC.

The chain recombines TRBV29-1 with TRBJ1-2; D remains ambiguous. Germline V lookup: CDR1 SQVTM, CDR2 ANQGSEA. V was cut by 4 bases and J by 8 bases, with 5 bases left in between. This CDR3 is built from 9 residues. CDR3 in DNA: TGCAGCGTTGGTCGAGGCTACACCTTC. It is translated as CSVGRGYTF.

This chain connects TRBV18 to TRBJ2-3; D call uncertain. This CDR3 has 13 residues. From germline, CDR1 is KGHSH and CDR2 LQKENI. Trimming cost V 0 bases and J 5 bases, with 6 bases left between them. The CDR3 reads CASSPPSGDTQYF. The CDR3, as DNA: TGTGCCAGCTCACCACCGTCTGGAGATACGCAGTATTTT.

The genes are TRBV28 and TRBJ1-2; 8 nucleotides match TRBD1. This CDR3 has 16 amino acids. The germline V gene encodes CDR1 MDHEN and CDR2 SYDVKM. The V gene end was trimmed by 5 bases and the J gene end by 4 bases; junction bases not matched to a gene: 12. CDR3 in amino acids: CASSRWVTGGGYGYTF. The CDR3, as DNA: TGTGCCAGCAGTCGTTGGGTTACAGGGGGGGGCTATGGCTACACCTTC.

This clone has more than one count but fewer than ten. The chain has TRBV2 and TRBJ1-2; tentative D call: TRBD1 (5 bases). V shed 0 bases and J shed 5 bases, with 16 bases lying between them. The CDR3 runs to 16 residues. CDR1 is SNHLY, CDR2 FYNNEI, per germline. The CDR3 bases are TGTGCCAGCAGTGAAGCAGCACGGGGGGTTACGTATGGCTACACCTTC. Amino acid sequence: CASSEAARGVTYGYTF. Drawing the rest from reference TRBV2 and TRBJ1-2, the complete variable domain is EPEVTQTPSHQVTQMGQEVILRCVPISNHLYFYWYRQILGQKVEFLVSFYNNEISEKSEIFDDQFSVERPDGSNFTLKIRSTKLEDSAMYFCASSEAARGVTYGYTFGSGTRLTVV.

This clone has more than one count but fewer than ten. The chain couples TRBV7-3 to TRBJ2-5, with D unresolved. CDR3 length equals 14 residues. Germline CDR1 reads SGHTA; CDR2 reads FQGTGA. Trimming took off 5 bases at V and 5 bases at J, with 15 bases between the two ends. DNA for the CDR3: TGTGCCAGCAGCGCTACCCAAAGCCTGGAGACCCAGTACTTC. This gives the protein CASSATQSLETQYF.

This clone came up once. V and J are TRBV30 and TRBJ2-1; TRBD2 aligns across 13 bases. The CDR3 has 15 amino acids. With V trimmed by 4 bases and J by 6 bases, 6 bases remained unmatched. CDR1 and CDR2 from the germline V gene are GTSNPN and SVGIG (reference sequence). For the CDR3, the DNA is TGTGCCTGGACCCTTGGGACTAGCGGGATCAATGAGCAGTTCTTC. Its translation: CAWTLGTSGINEQFF.

J is TRBJ1-5 and V is TRBV30; the D is unclear. Trimming removed 0 bases at V and 2 bases at J, with 5 bases between. CDR3 size: 13 residues. From germline, CDR1 is GTSNPN and CDR2 SVGIG (reference sequence). The CDR3 DNA reads as TGTGCCTGGAGTGTAAGTCGCAATCAGCCCCAGCATTTT. Residues: CAWSVSRNQPQHF.

This chain joins TRBV5-5 and TRBJ2-1; 11 bases are shared with TRBD2. The germline CDR1 and CDR2 sequences are SGHKS and YYEKEE (reference sequence). V lost 4 bases and J lost 0; bases outside the gene matches: 6. There are 17 residues in the CDR3. The CDR3 sequence is CASSPYLAGGSYNEQFF. The CDR3 nucleotides read TGTGCCAGCAGCCCTTACCTAGCGGGGGGCTCCTACAATGAGCAGTTCTTC.

The chain has TRBV19 and TRBJ2-7; D remains unclear. CDR1 is LNHDA and CDR2 is SQIVND in the germline V gene (reference sequence). Between the trimmed V and J ends, which lost 3 bases and 3 bases, there was a span of 9 bases. This CDR3 region has 13 residues. CDR3 coding DNA: TGTGCCAGTAGTATCGAATTGGGCTACGAGCAGTACTTC. Encoded protein: CASSIELGYEQYF.

This CDR3 is CASSPTLNTEAFF. In DNA, the CDR3 is TGTGCCAGCAGCCCGACACTGAACACTGAAGCTTTCTTT. The J gene is TRBJ1-1, the V gene TRBV28; D gene uncertain. This CDR3 region has 13 residues. V was pared by 6 bases and J by 0 bases, with 8 bases between. Germline CDR1 and CDR2: MDHEN and SYDVKM.

The chain has TRBV6-6 and TRBJ2-7; TRBD2 matches at 9 bases. Trimming removed 0 bases from V and 3 bases from J; junction bases left unmatched: 3. The CDR3 runs 15 residues. Per germline, CDR1 MNHNY and CDR2 SVGAGI (reference sequence). The CDR3 nucleotides read TGTGCCAGCAGTTACTCACCTAGCGGGGTCTACGAGCAGTACTTC. This codes for CASSYSPSGVYEQYF.

V is TRBV28 and J is TRBJ1-1; D unclear. Per germline, CDR1 MDHEN and CDR2 SYDVKM. V was cut by 5 bases and J by 3 bases, with 16 bases left in between. The CDR3 length is 15 residues. This CDR3 reads CASSPTFLRDTEAFF. In DNA form, the CDR3 reads TGTGCCAGCAGTCCAACTTTCCTACGAGACACTGAAGCTTTCTTT.

V gene TRBV5-4 combines with J gene TRBJ1-2; D perhaps matches TRBD1 (6 bases). Germline loops: CDR1 SGHNT, CDR2 YYREEE (reference sequence). The CDR3 runs 15 residues. The V and J ends lost 4 bases and 8 bases respectively, with 21 bases between them. CDR3 protein: CASSPPQGSPGGYTF. In nucleotides, the CDR3 is TGTGCCAGCAGCCCCCCACAGGGCTCACCTGGGGGCTACACCTTC.

The chain joins TRBV5-1 to TRBJ2-2; 13 bases are shared with TRBD2. Trimming cost V 4 bases and J 6 bases; bases outside gene matches: 3. The CDR3 extends over 15 amino acids. Per the germline V gene, CDR1 is SGHRS and CDR2 is YFSETQ. CDR3 in amino acids: CASSPGLAGPGELFF. The CDR3 DNA reads TGCGCCAGCAGCCCGGGACTAGCGGGACCCGGGGAGCTGTTTTTT.

This clone was recorded once. V is TRBV5-4 and J is TRBJ2-3; D gene uncertain. This CDR3 region has 13 residues. The germline gives CDR1 SGHNT, CDR2 YYREEE (reference sequence). Trimming shortened V by 5 bases and J by 0 bases, and 7 bases separated the two germline ends. The CDR3 DNA follows: TGTGCCAGCAGTCAGATTAGCACAGATACGCAGTATTTT. Translated, it gives CASSQISTDTQYF.

The chain couples TRBV7-2 to TRBJ2-5; D unresolved. Deletions cut 5 bases from V and 4 bases from J, with 11 bases between. This CDR3 is 13 amino acids long. The germline gives CDR1 SGHTA, CDR2 FQGNSA. CDR3 sequence: CASSPLFGETQYF. CDR3 nucleotides: TGTGCCAGCAGCCCCCTCTTCGGAGAGACCCAGTACTTC.

This chain connects TRBV11-2 to TRBJ2-7; D may be TRBD2 (5 bases). Germline loops: CDR1 SGHAT, CDR2 FQNNGV. The V and J ends lost 5 bases and 0 bases respectively, with 8 bases between them. This CDR3 is built from 13 residues. In DNA, the CDR3 is TGTGCCAGCAGCCGTGGGAGCTCCTACGAGCAGTACTTC. Translating it yields CASSRGSSYEQYF.

The chain links TRBV27 to TRBJ1-5, with 10 bases lining up with TRBD1. V lost 6 bases, J lost 3 bases, and 5 bases stayed unmatched. Germline V gene lookup returns CDR1 MNHEY and CDR2 SMNVEV (reference sequence). The CDR3 is 15 amino acids. The DNA for the CDR3 is TGTGCCAGCAGGCGACAGGGGGCGAACAATCAGCCCCAGCATTTT. Translating it yields CASRRQGANNQPQHF.

The table lists this clone with a few counts. The J gene is TRBJ1-5, the V gene TRBV19; the D gene is possibly TRBD1 (5 bases). Germline V gene lookup returns CDR1 LNHDA and CDR2 SQIVND (reference sequence). The length of the CDR3 is 15 residues. The germline V and J ends were trimmed by 1 base and 7 bases, with 14 bases remaining between them. This CDR3 reads CASSIGVGRAQPQHF. The CDR3 DNA is TGTGCCAGTAGTATAGGGGTAGGCAGGGCCCAGCCCCAGCATTTT.

By sample fraction, this clone is large. The chain couples TRBV7-9 to TRBJ2-7; D remains unclear. The germline gives CDR1 SEHNR, CDR2 FQNEAQ (reference sequence). The length of the CDR3 is 11 residues. Trimming cost V 3 bases and J 6 bases, with 6 bases left between them. The DNA of the CDR3 is TGTGCCAGCAGCTTCCTTGGCGAGCAGTACTTC. Its protein product is CASSFLGEQYF.